A single sample gave rise to the 23 T cell receptor beta chains below, sequenced in a study of blood T cell repertoires in COVID-19. Data came from immunoSEQ multiplex PCR; TCRdb stores just in-frame clones and leaves some out. In the table there are approximately 81,000 clones, 91% of which are singletons. Specimen: peripheral blood. The receptors shown here come from a woman aged 45-65 years in a cohort sampled during active COVID-19.

V is TRBV7-9 and J is TRBJ1-1; no clear D. Germline V gene sequence: CDR1 SEHNR, CDR2 FQNEAQ (reference sequence). The CDR3 is 12 residues long. Deletions cut 5 bases from V and 2 bases from J, with 6 bases between. For the CDR3, the DNA is TGTGCCAGCAGCCCAATTAACACTGAAGCTTTCTTT. Residues: CASSPINTEAFF.

The chain is built from TRBV19 and TRBJ1-1, with TRBD1 as a possible D gene (6 bases). CDR3 length: 14 amino acids. CDR1 and CDR2 (germline): LNHDA, SQIVND (reference sequence). V gave up 10 bases and J gave up 0 bases, with 15 bases separating them. The CDR3 coding sequence is TGTGCCACTATGGACAGACCTTTGAACACTGAAGCTTTCTTT. Translation gives CATMDRPLNTEAFF.

The V gene is TRBV9, the J gene TRBJ2-1; 11 bases align to TRBD2. The CDR3 extends over 17 amino acids. J gave up 6 bases and V 5 bases, and 13 bases lay outside the gene matches. Per germline, CDR1 SGDLS and CDR2 YYNGEE. CDR3 sequence: CASSRRTSGWGANEQFF. CDR3 coding DNA: TGTGCCAGCAGTCGTAGGACTAGCGGGTGGGGGGCCAATGAGCAGTTCTTC.

This clone came up once. The chain joins TRBV6-5 to TRBJ2-1, with 8 bases lining up with TRBD1. This CDR3 spans 13 amino acids. The trim removed 7 bases at V and 8 bases at J, leaving 7 bases unmatched. Germline-derived CDR1 and CDR2 are MNHEY and SVGAGI. CDR3 region: CASIEQGGDEQFF. CDR3 nucleotide sequence: TGTGCCAGCATCGAACAGGGGGGCGATGAGCAGTTCTTC.

This rearrangement joins TRBV5-4 to TRBJ2-3; 10 bases are shared with TRBD2. There are 15 residues in the CDR3. V shed 2 bases, J shed 5 bases, and the junction held 5 bases outside the gene matches. Germline V gene sequence: CDR1 SGHNT, CDR2 YYREEE (reference sequence). Written as DNA, the CDR3 is TGTGCCAGCAGCTTTAACCTAGCGGGGGTAGATACGCAGTATTTT. This codes for CASSFNLAGVDTQYF.

V and J are TRBV5-5 and TRBJ1-2; possible D gene TRBD1, 6 bases. The CDR3 totals 13 residues. The germline V and J ends were trimmed by 9 bases and 3 bases, with 15 bases remaining between them. CDR1 and CDR2 from the germline V gene are SGHKS and YYEKEE (reference sequence). CDR3 sequence (DNA): TGTGCCACCTCTCGGGGGGGCGACTATGGCTACACCTTC. Its protein product is CATSRGGDYGYTF.

The chain employs TRBV15 and TRBJ2-4, with D possibly being TRBD2 (6 bases). Trimming stripped 5 bases from V and 6 bases from J, with 14 bases between. This CDR3 has 14 residues. Germline lookup yields CDR1 LNHNV and CDR2 YYDKDF (reference sequence). CDR3 coding DNA: TGTGCCACCAGCGCACGCCGGGACTTAAACATTCAGTACTTC. It yields the protein CATSARRDLNIQYF. Combining the CDR3 with reference TRBV15 and TRBJ2-4 gives the whole variable domain DAMVIQNPRYQVTQFGKPVTLSCSQTLNHNVMYWYQQKSSQAPKLLFHYYDKDFNNEADTPDNFQSRRPNTSFCFLDIRSPGLGDTAMYLCATSARRDLNIQYFGAGTRLSVL.

The chain is built from TRBV6-6 and TRBJ2-1, with TRBD1 matching over 9 bases. The CDR3 consists of 15 residues. V lost 6 bases, J lost 4 bases, and 7 bases stayed unmatched. Germline-derived CDR1 and CDR2 are MNHNY and SVGAGI (reference sequence). In DNA form, the CDR3 reads TGTGCCAGCAGAACGGGACAGGGCTCGTACAATGAGCAGTTCTTC. Amino acids: CASRTGQGSYNEQFF.

The gene calls are TRBV5-1 and TRBJ2-7; TRBD2 aligns across 8 bases. V lost 1 base, J lost 4 bases, and 10 bases stayed unmatched. Germline V CDR1 and CDR2: SGHRS, YFSETQ. This CDR3 region has 16 residues. The CDR3 loop is CASSLWGSGTSYEQYF. The CDR3 DNA reads TGCGCCAGCAGCTTGTGGGGTAGCGGGACCAGTTACGAGCAGTACTTC.

This rearrangement joins TRBV15 to TRBJ1-1; D unresolved. The CDR3 is 15 amino acids. Germline CDR1 is LNHNV and CDR2 is YYDKDF (reference sequence). V gave up 0 bases and J gave up 0 bases, with 8 bases separating them. The CDR3 DNA reads as TGTGCCACCAGCAGAGAGTCCACGGTGAACACTGAAGCTTTCTTT. This gives the protein CATSRESTVNTEAFF.

The chain carries TRBV4-2 and TRBJ2-1, with TRBD2 matching 7 bases. The CDR3 length is 15 residues. V gave up 0 bases and J gave up 4 bases; unmatched junction bases: 3. Germline CDR1 is LGHNA and CDR2 is YNFKEQ. The CDR3: CASSQEGGGYNEQFF. The CDR3, as DNA: TGTGCCAGCAGCCAAGAGGGCGGGGGTTACAATGAGCAGTTCTTC.

The chain employs TRBV28 and TRBJ2-7, with TRBD1 identical over 7 bases. Germline loops: CDR1 MDHEN, CDR2 SYDVKM. The J segment lost 5 bases and the V segment lost 4 bases, leaving 11 bases of the junction unmatched. This CDR3 spans 15 amino acids. CDR3 in amino acids: CASSSNDRDDHEQYF. DNA of the CDR3: TGTGCCAGCAGTTCAAACGACAGGGATGACCACGAGCAGTACTTC. Based on the CDR3 plus reference TRBV28 and TRBJ2-7, the full variable domain is DVKVTQSSRYLVKRTGEKVFLECVQDMDHENMFWYRQDPGLGLRLIYFSYDVKMKEKGDIPEGYSVSREKKERFSLILESASTNQTSMYLCASSSNDRDDHEQYFGPGTRLTVT.

This chain joins TRBV3-1 (or the pseudogene TRBV3-2) and TRBJ2-1; unclear D gene. With 1 base removed from V and 0 bases from J, the gap between germline ends came to 7 bases. The CDR3 runs to 15 residues. The germline V gene encodes CDR1 LGHDT and CDR2 YNNKEL (reference sequence). CDR3 bases: TGTGCCAGCAGCCAAGGTAGGAGCTCCTACAATGAGCAGTTCTTC. This encodes CASSQGRSSYNEQFF.

This chain uses TRBV7-2 with TRBJ1-1; D is perhaps TRBD1 (5 bases). The CDR3 has 14 residues. The germline CDR1 and CDR2 sequences are SGHTA and FQGNSA. Trimming shortened V by 5 bases and J by 1 base, and 11 bases separated the two germline ends. CDR3 coding DNA: TGTGCCAGCAGCCCGAGGAGGGGGAACACTGAAGCTTTCTTT. Its translation is CASSPRRGNTEAFF.

This chain links TRBV18 with TRBJ1-2; 11 bases agree with TRBD1. CDR1 is KGHSH, CDR2 LQKENI, per germline. J was trimmed by 5 bases and V by 5 bases; bases with no gene match: 7. CDR3 length: 15 amino acids. The CDR3 nucleotides read TGTGCCAGCTCATCTGGACAGGGGGCTGGGTATGGCTACACCTTC. Translating gives CASSSGQGAGYGYTF. Combining the CDR3 with reference TRBV18 and TRBJ1-2 gives the whole variable domain NAGVMQNPRHLVRRRGQEARLRCSPMKGHSHVYWYRQLPEEGLKFMVYLQKENIIDESGMPKERFSAEFPKEGPSILRIQQVVRGDSAAYFCASSSGQGAGYGYTFGSGTRLTVV.

The chain uses TRBV28 and TRBJ2-7; unclear D gene. This CDR3 region has 11 residues. The V gene lost 4 bases and the J gene lost 3 bases, with 4 bases spanning the gap. The germline gives CDR1 MDHEN, CDR2 SYDVKM. The CDR3 sequence is CASSSLYEQYF. In DNA, the CDR3 is TGTGCCAGCAGTTCTCTCTACGAGCAGTACTTC.

The CDR3 nucleotides read TGTGCTAGTGCCTTCACTACTGAAGCTTTCTTT. It codes for CASAFTTEAFF. The rearrangement joins TRBV12-5 to TRBJ1-1; D uncertain. The CDR3 covers 11 residues. Trimming removed 7 bases at V and 5 bases at J, with 8 bases between. CDR1 and CDR2 from the germline V gene are LGHNT and FRNRAP.

This clone was recorded once. The chain uses TRBV27 and TRBJ2-7; 8 bases agree with TRBD1. Per the germline V gene, CDR1 is MNHEY and CDR2 is SMNVEV (reference sequence). Unmatched junction bases numbered 12, after V lost 5 bases and J lost 3 bases. This CDR3 comprises 16 residues. CDR3 nucleotides: TGTGCCAGCAGTCCCCGCGACAGGGGAGGATTCTACGAGCAGTACTTC. It is translated as CASSPRDRGGFYEQYF.

This clone was counted only a few times. This chain uses TRBV27 with TRBJ1-2, with a tentative D call TRBD1 (5 bases). Per germline, CDR1 MNHEY and CDR2 SMNVEV (reference sequence). The CDR3 covers 13 residues. The V and J ends lost 4 bases and 8 bases respectively, with 14 bases between them. CDR3 protein: CASSYRQGGGYTF. The CDR3 DNA follows: TGTGCCAGCAGTTACCGGCAGGGAGGCGGCTACACCTTC.

This sequence joins TRBV19 and TRBJ2-7; a possible D gene is TRBD2 (6 bases). The germline V gene encodes CDR1 LNHDA and CDR2 SQIVND (reference sequence). The CDR3 totals 13 residues. With 5 bases removed from V and 2 bases from J, the gap between germline ends came to 10 bases. The CDR3 region is CASSFPGAYEQYF. The CDR3 DNA is TGTGCCAGTAGTTTCCCGGGGGCCTACGAGCAGTACTTC.

The chain has TRBV7-2 and TRBJ1-5; TRBD1 aligns across 7 bases. Germline CDR1 and CDR2: SGHTA and FQGNSA. With 4 bases clipped from V and 7 bases from J, the junction kept 10 bases outside the gene matches. The CDR3 covers 15 residues. CDR3 sequence reads: CASSSNQGDRQPQHF. CDR3 in DNA: TGTGCCAGCAGCTCCAATCAGGGGGATCGCCAGCCCCAGCATTTT.

The gene calls are TRBV15 and TRBJ2-7; 9 bases map to TRBD1. The CDR3 extends over 15 amino acids. The trim removed 1 base at V and 6 bases at J, leaving 7 bases unmatched. Germline V CDR1 and CDR2: LNHNV, YYDKDF (reference sequence). The CDR3 loop is CATSRGTGAPVEQYF. CDR3 in DNA: TGTGCCACCAGCAGAGGGACAGGGGCCCCCGTCGAGCAGTACTTC.

There are a few counts of this clone. The rearrangement links TRBV11-3 to TRBJ2-3; TRBD2 matches 7 bases. Trimming at V came to 5 bases and at J to 2 bases, leaving 7 bases not matched to a gene. CDR1 is SGHNT and CDR2 is YENEEA in the germline V gene. This CDR3 has 15 residues. The CDR3 loop reads CASSQLGLDTDTQYF. The CDR3 DNA follows: TGTGCCAGCAGCCAACTCGGACTAGACACAGATACGCAGTATTTT.